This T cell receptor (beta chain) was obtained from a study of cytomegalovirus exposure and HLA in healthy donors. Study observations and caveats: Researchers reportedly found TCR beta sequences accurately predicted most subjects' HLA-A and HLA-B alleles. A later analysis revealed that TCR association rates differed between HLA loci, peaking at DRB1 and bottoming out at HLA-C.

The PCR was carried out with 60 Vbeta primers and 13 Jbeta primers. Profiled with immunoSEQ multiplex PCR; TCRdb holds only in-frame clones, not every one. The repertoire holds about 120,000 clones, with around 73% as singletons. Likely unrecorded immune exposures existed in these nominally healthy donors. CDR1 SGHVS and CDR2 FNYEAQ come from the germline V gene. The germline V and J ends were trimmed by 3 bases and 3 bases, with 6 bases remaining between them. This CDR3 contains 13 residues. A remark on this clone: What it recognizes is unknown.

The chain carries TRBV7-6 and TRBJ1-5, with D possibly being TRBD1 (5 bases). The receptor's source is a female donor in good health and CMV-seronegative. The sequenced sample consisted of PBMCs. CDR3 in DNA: TGTGCCAGCAGCTTGACAGTCAATCAGCCCCAGCATTTT. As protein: CASSLTVNQPQHF.